A selection of T cell receptor beta chains follows, all from one sample in a study of beta chain features in type 1 diabetes. TCRdb's copy holds only in-frame clones and misses some; the assay was immunoSEQ multiplex PCR. The sample contains some 280,000 clones, approximately 15% of which appear only once. Sequencing used naive CD4+ T cells from blood. Source of these receptors: a man aged 30 to 45 with type 1 diabetes. The CDR3 runs from the conserved cysteine through the conserved F or W. D genes are given only for firm matches. Only part of the rows carry a size: once, few, many, or a class if the clone is expanded.

CDR3 DNA: TGTGCCAGCAGTTACTCGACCCGGGTCCCTGAAGCTTTCTTT
CDR3 protein: CASSYSTRVPEAFF
V gene: TRBV6-5
D gene: .
J gene: TRBJ1-1
clone size: few

CDR3 DNA: TGTGCCAGCAGTTTCGGGACAGGGGCTGTCTACGAGCAGTACTTC
CDR3 protein: CASSFGTGAVYEQYF
V gene: TRBV28
D gene: TRBD1
J gene: TRBJ2-7
clone size: few

CDR3 DNA: TGCGCCAGCAGCCGAACCGGGACATCGGTTCGGGAAAAACTGTTTTTT
CDR3 protein: CASSRTGTSVREKLFF
V gene: TRBV4-3
D gene: .
J gene: TRBJ1-4
clone size: few

CDR3 DNA: TGTGCCAGCTCACCACCGGCCAGGGGGTTAGCTTTCTTT
CDR3 protein: CASSPPARGLAFF
V gene: TRBV18
D gene: TRBD1
J gene: TRBJ1-1
clone size: once

CDR3 DNA: TGTGCCAGCAGGCCCTCAGGGGTGAGTGGCTACACCTTC
CDR3 protein: CASRPSGVSGYTF
V gene: TRBV5-4
D gene: .
J gene: TRBJ1-2
clone size: few

CDR3 DNA: TGCAGCGTTGAAGCCGTCACTACGGGAACAGATACGCAGTATTTT
CDR3 protein: CSVEAVTTGTDTQYF
V gene: TRBV29-1
D gene: .
J gene: TRBJ2-3
clone size: few

CDR3 DNA: TGTGCCAGCAGGTCGGGGGGTTCCGCCTACGAGCAGTACTTC
CDR3 protein: CASRSGGSAYEQYF
V gene: TRBV7-9
D gene: TRBD2
J gene: TRBJ2-7
clone size: .

CDR3 DNA: TGTGCCAGCAGCTTGGAGGCTAGTTCGAACGAGCAGTACTTC
CDR3 protein: CASSLEASSNEQYF
V gene: TRBV5-4
D gene: .
J gene: TRBJ2-7
clone size: .

CDR3 DNA: TGTGCCAGCAGCTTGGTGGGGGCAGAGGAGACCCAGTACTTC
CDR3 protein: CASSLVGAEETQYF
V gene: TRBV5-4
D gene: .
J gene: TRBJ2-5
clone size: .

CDR3 DNA: TGTGCCTGGACCCCAGGGGGCTACAATGAGCAGTTCTTC
CDR3 protein: CAWTPGGYNEQFF
V gene: TRBV30
D gene: TRBD1
J gene: TRBJ2-1
clone size: few

CDR3 DNA: TGTGCCAGCAGCTTAGGAGGCGGTAGGCTGTTAGGGACCCAGTACTTC
CDR3 protein: CASSLGGGRLLGTQYF
V gene: TRBV7-2
D gene: .
J gene: TRBJ2-5
clone size: few

CDR3 DNA: TGTGCCAGTAGTACTATGGCGGCGGGTAGCAATCAGCCCCAGCATTTT
CDR3 protein: CASSTMAAGSNQPQHF
V gene: TRBV19
D gene: .
J gene: TRBJ1-5
clone size: few

CDR3 DNA: TGTGCCAGCAGCGCTACCGGACAAGTTTCCATAAGAGATACGCAGTATTTT
CDR3 protein: CASSATGQVSIRDTQYF
V gene: TRBV9
D gene: .
J gene: TRBJ2-3
clone size: .

CDR3 DNA: TGCGCCAGCAGTCACACTACTAGCGGTGGCCCCTACGAGCAGTACTTC
CDR3 protein: CASSHTTSGGPYEQYF
V gene: TRBV23-1
D gene: TRBD2
J gene: TRBJ2-7
clone size: few

CDR3 DNA: TGTGCCAGCAGCGTAGTGCGCGGGGAGCTGTTTTTT
CDR3 protein: CASSVVRGELFF
V gene: TRBV9
D gene: .
J gene: TRBJ2-2
clone size: few

CDR3 DNA: TGTGCCAGCAGCCATCGGACAGGGACCTACGAGCAGTACTTC
CDR3 protein: CASSHRTGTYEQYF
V gene: TRBV5-5
D gene: TRBD1
J gene: TRBJ2-7
clone size: .

CDR3 DNA: TGTGCCAGCAGTTTAAAGGGACTAGCGGGGGGCACAGATACGCAGTATTTT
CDR3 protein: CASSLKGLAGGTDTQYF
V gene: TRBV27
D gene: TRBD2
J gene: TRBJ2-3
clone size: .

CDR3 DNA: TGTGCCAGCAGCGCTCAACTACAGGGGAACACTGAAGCTTTCTTT
CDR3 protein: CASSAQLQGNTEAFF
V gene: TRBV9
D gene: .
J gene: TRBJ1-1
clone size: few

CDR3 DNA: TGCGCCAGCAGCCAGGACAGCCTGATACTCTATGGCTACACCTTC
CDR3 protein: CASSQDSLILYGYTF
V gene: TRBV5-1
D gene: .
J gene: TRBJ1-2
clone size: .

CDR3 DNA: TGTGCCAGCAGCTTAGACCGGAGTGACTATGGCTACACCTTC
CDR3 protein: CASSLDRSDYGYTF
V gene: TRBV11-2
D gene: .
J gene: TRBJ1-2
clone size: few

CDR3 DNA: TGTGCCAGCAGCCAAGACGACAGGGGCCTCTCCTACGAGCAGTACTTC
CDR3 protein: CASSQDDRGLSYEQYF
V gene: TRBV14
D gene: TRBD1
J gene: TRBJ2-7
clone size: .

CDR3 DNA: TGTGCCAGCAGTGAAGCTCCGACTAGCGGGAGGGCAAATGAGCAGTTCTTC
CDR3 protein: CASSEAPTSGRANEQFF
V gene: TRBV2
D gene: TRBD2
J gene: TRBJ2-1
clone size: few

CDR3 DNA: TGCGCCAGCAGCTTCGGACAGCCGAACACTGAAGCTTTCTTT
CDR3 protein: CASSFGQPNTEAFF
V gene: TRBV5-1
D gene: .
J gene: TRBJ1-1
clone size: few

CDR3 DNA: TGTGCCAGCAGCTTAGGGGGCACTAACTATGGCTACACCTTC
CDR3 protein: CASSLGGTNYGYTF
V gene: TRBV7-9
D gene: .
J gene: TRBJ1-2
clone size: few

CDR3 DNA: TGCGCCAGCAGCAGGGACAGGGGGCCGGGAGGCTACACCTTC
CDR3 protein: CASSRDRGPGGYTF
V gene: TRBV5-1
D gene: TRBD1
J gene: TRBJ1-2
clone size: .

CDR3 DNA: TGTGCCAGCAGCGTCGAGGGGGCGGGGGAGACCCAGTACTTC
CDR3 protein: CASSVEGAGETQYF
V gene: TRBV2
D gene: .
J gene: TRBJ2-5
clone size: few

CDR3 DNA: TGTGCCAGCAGCCTCGGGAGGGGCACAGATACGCAGTATTTT
CDR3 protein: CASSLGRGTDTQYF
V gene: TRBV4-2
D gene: TRBD2
J gene: TRBJ2-3
clone size: few

CDR3 DNA: TGCGCCAGCAGCGTAACAGGGGGAGATACGCAGTATTTT
CDR3 protein: CASSVTGGDTQYF
V gene: TRBV5-1
D gene: TRBD1
J gene: TRBJ2-3
clone size: few

CDR3 DNA: TGTGCCAGCACCTCCGGGACTTCGGAGAACACTGAAGCTTTCTTT
CDR3 protein: CASTSGTSENTEAFF
V gene: TRBV28
D gene: .
J gene: TRBJ1-1
clone size: .